Below, 20 T cell receptor beta chains from the same sample are listed, as sequenced in a study of Tregs in tolerant kidney transplant recipients. Sequencing used immunoSEQ multiplex PCR; TCRdb keeps in-frame clones, though not all of them. The sample comprises 95,000 or so clones, approximately 94% of which are singletons, and roughly 1.7% rests with the top ten. Mixed chimerism was transient after nonmyeloablative marrow transplants from related graft donors. The sequenced sample was CD4+ T cells from blood (PBMCs), obtained 12 months after the transplant. The receptor set was obtained from a human patient who received a combined kidney and bone marrow transplant. The graft donor may have given rise to some T cells.

The chain has TRBV6-1 and TRBJ2-7, with 9 positions matching TRBD1. Germline assignment: CDR1 MNHNS and CDR2 SASEGT. The CDR3 totals 14 residues. V was pared by 5 bases and J by 3 bases, with 5 bases of the junction left unmatched. The CDR3 sequence: CASSTGTGYYEQYF. In nucleotides, the CDR3 is TGTGCCAGCAGTACCGGGACAGGGTACTACGAGCAGTACTTC.

V is TRBV4-1 and J is TRBJ1-1, with 8 nucleotides matching TRBD1. Unmatched junction bases numbered 12, after V lost 2 bases and J lost 10 bases. The CDR3 has 15 residues. Germline CDR1 MGHRA, CDR2 YSYEKL. DNA of the CDR3: TGCGCCAGCAGCCAACGTTTTATGGGACAGGACTTAGCTTTCTTT. It is translated as CASSQRFMGQDLAFF.

The chain links TRBV10-3 to TRBJ2-7; 7 bases agree with TRBD1. The CDR3 covers 14 residues. The J segment lost 4 bases and the V segment lost 2 bases, leaving 5 bases of the junction unmatched. Germline-derived CDR1 and CDR2 are ENHRY and SYGVKD. DNA of the CDR3: TGTGCCATCAGTGAGGACAGGGAAAGGTACGAGCAGTACTTC. Encoded protein: CAISEDRERYEQYF.

The genes are TRBV5-1 and TRBJ2-7; maybe TRBD2 (6 bases). Trimming removed 7 bases from V and 1 base from J, with 15 bases in between. This CDR3 comprises 14 residues. CDR1 SGHRS and CDR2 YFSETQ come from the germline V gene. The CDR3 DNA reads as TGCGCCAGCCAGGCGGGGAGTTGGTCCTACGAGCAGTACTTC. This translates into CASQAGSWSYEQYF.

V gene TRBV4-2 combines with J gene TRBJ2-4; D is unclear. The CDR3 is 13 amino acids. The V gene lost 3 bases and the J gene lost 5 bases, with 8 bases spanning the gap. Germline lookup yields CDR1 LGHNA and CDR2 YNFKEQ. The CDR3 protein is CASSQRQENIQYF. The CDR3 DNA reads as TGTGCCAGCAGCCAGCGACAAGAAAACATTCAGTACTTC.

V gene TRBV18 combines with J gene TRBJ1-5; D is undetermined. The CDR3 is 14 residues long. Trimming removed 3 bases at V and 6 bases at J, with 12 bases between. Germline lookup yields CDR1 KGHSH and CDR2 LQKENI. The CDR3 here is CASSPQAVSQPQHF. The CDR3, as DNA: TGTGCCAGCTCACCTCAGGCCGTCAGTCAGCCCCAGCATTTT.

The rearrangement joins TRBV11-1 to TRBJ2-3, with TRBD2 as a possible D gene (5 bases). V gave up 1 base and J gave up 0 bases, with 14 bases separating them. This CDR3 has 17 residues. Germline-derived CDR1 and CDR2 are SGHAT and FQDESV (reference sequence). CDR3 in amino acids: CASSLDPWGESTDTQYF. For the CDR3, the DNA is TGTGCCAGCAGCTTAGATCCGTGGGGAGAAAGCACAGATACGCAGTATTTT.

CDR3 loop: CASSLGRGLSGGQYF. For the CDR3, the DNA is TGTGCCAGCAGTTTGGGGCGGGGCTTATCTGGGGGCCAGTACTTC. V is TRBV6-5 and J is TRBJ2-5; weak D call: TRBD2 (6 bases). This CDR3 contains 15 residues. Germline loops: CDR1 MNHEY, CDR2 SVGAGI. V was cut by 4 bases and J by 10 bases, with 22 bases left in between.

The rearrangement links TRBV6-1 to TRBJ1-1, with 11 nucleotides matching TRBD1. Germline assignment: CDR1 MNHNS and CDR2 SASEGT. Germline trimming cut 8 bases from V and 0 bases from J; bases unmatched to any gene: 5. This CDR3 has 15 amino acids. The CDR3 loop is CASVRTGGLNTEAFF. The CDR3 DNA reads as TGTGCCAGCGTCCGGACAGGGGGCTTGAACACTGAAGCTTTCTTT.

This clone was observed once. The chain couples TRBV4-3 to TRBJ2-5; D uncertain. The CDR3 contains 16 residues. Trimming took 4 bases from V and 6 from J, leaving 21 bases between them. CDR1 and CDR2 (germline): LGHNA, YSLEER. In DNA form, the CDR3 reads TGCGCCAGCAGCCCCGGTCGCGGTGGTACCGGAAAGACCCAGTACTTC. Amino acid sequence: CASSPGRGGTGKTQYF.

The chain has TRBV11-2 and TRBJ2-2; 7 bases fit TRBD1. The V gene end was trimmed by 5 bases and the J gene end by 7 bases; junction bases not matched to a gene: 4. Germline CDR1 and CDR2: SGHAT and FQNNGV. The length of the CDR3 is 13 residues. The CDR3 loop reads CASSPTGVGELFF. The CDR3 DNA reads TGTGCCAGCAGCCCAACAGGGGTCGGGGAGCTGTTTTTT.

The chain recombines TRBV27 with TRBJ2-1, with a weak D call TRBD1 (5 bases). CDR1 MNHEY and CDR2 SMNVEV come from the germline V gene (reference sequence). CDR3 length equals 17 residues. Trimming cost V 8 bases and J 0 bases, with 20 bases left between them. Written as DNA, the CDR3 is TGTGCCAGCGGTAAGGTTAGGGGTACCAGCTCCTACAATGAGCAGTTCTTC. It specifies CASGKVRGTSSYNEQFF.

The rearrangement links TRBV5-1 to TRBJ2-6; D is ambiguous. The V end was cut by 6 bases, the J end by 2 bases, with 9 bases between. In germline, CDR1 is SGHRS, CDR2 YFSETQ. The CDR3 runs to 14 residues. The chain's CDR3 is CASTAPAGANVLTF. The CDR3, as DNA: TGCGCCAGCACCGCACCGGCTGGGGCCAACGTCCTGACTTTC.

J is TRBJ2-2 and V is TRBV29-1; D possibly corresponds to TRBD1 (5 bases). The germline gives CDR1 SQVTM, CDR2 ANQGSEA. The CDR3 is 12 residues long. V was trimmed by 1 base and J by 6 bases, leaving 6 bases between them. The CDR3 DNA follows: TGCAGCGTTGAAGGACAGCCCGGGGAGCTGTTTTTT. Translation gives CSVEGQPGELFF.

The chain uses TRBV15 and TRBJ1-3, with D unresolved. There are 14 residues in the CDR3. V was clipped by 1 base and J by 8 bases, with 12 bases between them. From germline, CDR1 is LNHNV and CDR2 YYDKDF (reference sequence). The CDR3 sequence is CATSRADFVDTIYF. The CDR3 DNA reads TGTGCCACCAGCAGAGCGGACTTTGTGGACACCATATATTTT.

This clone has only one observation. The chain uses TRBV11-1 and TRBJ1-2, with D hard to call. From germline, CDR1 is SGHAT and CDR2 FQDESV (reference sequence). V was cut by 3 bases and J by 2 bases, with 10 bases left in between. This CDR3 contains 14 residues. CDR3 residues: CASSFLGPNYGYTF. In DNA form, the CDR3 reads TGTGCCAGCAGCTTCCTTGGGCCGAACTATGGCTACACCTTC.

The CDR3 here is CASSQTTGQAGGYTF. The CDR3 nucleotides are TGTGCCAGCAGCCAGACCACCGGGCAGGCGGGTGGCTACACCTTC. The J gene is TRBJ1-2, the V gene TRBV5-5; D gene unclear. Germline V gives CDR1 SGHKS, CDR2 YYEKEE (reference sequence). The CDR3 is 15 amino acids. V was shortened by 4 bases and J by 7 bases, with 20 bases between the two germline ends.

The chain employs TRBV6-6 and TRBJ2-3; 7 bases line up with TRBD1. Germline CDR1 is MNHNY and CDR2 is SVGAGI (reference sequence). This CDR3 comprises 15 residues. V shed 5 bases, J shed 0 bases, and the junction held 5 bases outside the gene matches. The CDR3 here is CASSRQGASTDTQYF. In DNA form, the CDR3 reads TGTGCCAGCAGTCGACAGGGCGCGAGCACAGATACGCAGTATTTT.

The chain is built from TRBV13 and TRBJ2-7; TRBD2 aligns across 9 bases. Germline CDR1 reads PRHDT; CDR2 reads FYEKMQ (reference sequence). Trimming at V came to 5 bases and at J to 5 bases, leaving 7 bases not matched to a gene. The CDR3 is 14 amino acids. The CDR3: CASSLYRTSDEQYF. CDR3 nucleotides: TGTGCCAGCAGCCTATACCGGACTAGCGACGAGCAGTACTTC.

CDR3 in DNA: TGCAGCGCCGTAGACAGGGGAGGAAACACTGAAGCTTTCTTT. Its translation: CSAVDRGGNTEAFF. This chain links TRBV29-1 with TRBJ1-1; 8 positions agree with TRBD1. V lost 7 bases and J lost 2; bases outside the gene matches: 9. The CDR3 is 14 residues long. The V gene's germline CDR1 is SQVTM and CDR2 ANQGSEA. The variable domain in full, completed from reference TRBV29-1 and TRBJ1-1, reads SAVISQKPSRDICQRGTSLTIQCQVDSQVTMMFWYRQQPGQSLTLIATANQGSEATYESGFVIDKFPISRPNLTFSTLTVSNMSPEDSSIYLCSAVDRGGNTEAFFGQGTRLTVV.